Listed here is a single T cell receptor (beta chain). Its antigen remains unidentified. Healthy HIV-negative adults without recent acute infections or vaccinations served as donors. Subsets obtained from CD4+ cells comprised CD45RA+ naive and CD45RA-negative memory cells. This entry comes from a study of shared clonotypes between healthy human individuals. Findings of the study overall: Estimated richness was generally greater in naive than memory subsets.

An approximately 220 ng quantity of DNA, tens of thousands of T cell genomes, went into the sorted-subset replicate PCRs. Sequenced by immunoSEQ multiplex PCR; TCRdb stores in-frame clones only, minus some. The data show some 2,500,000 clones, approximately 93% seen once. What was sequenced was naive CD4+ T cells from PBMCs. The sample's subset: CD45RA+ positively selected. The clonotype comes from a man in his late teens or twenties in good health. Some clones in this sample may be carry-over from other donors' samples.

The CDR3 sequence: CASSLRDRGDTQYF. The DNA for the CDR3 is TGTGCCAGCAGTTTAAGGGACAGGGGAGATACGCAGTATTTT. This sequence joins TRBV27 and TRBJ2-3, with 10 bases identical to TRBD1. This CDR3 region has 14 residues. Germline V gene sequence: CDR1 MNHEY, CDR2 SMNVEV (reference sequence). V trimming: 2 bases; J trimming: 5 bases; junction bases outside the gene matches: 1.